The rows below give T cell receptor beta chains drawn from one sample of a study of cytomegalovirus exposure and HLA in healthy donors. The table came from immunoSEQ multiplex PCR; TCRdb's copy has only in-frame clones and leaves some out. The sample has about 130,000 clones, about 88% seen once. Sequencing input: PBMCs. The receptors shown here come from a man younger than 45 in good health and CMV-seronegative. Each CDR3 is given with its conserved first and last residue. D genes are given only for firm matches. Some rows mark clone size as missing; the rest say once, few, many or name a class of expanded clone.

j_call,clone_size,d_call,v_call,cdr3_aa,cdr3_nt
TRBJ1-3,.,.,TRBV2,CASSDQGFSGNTIYF,TGTGCCAGCAGTGATCAGGGTTTCTCTGGAAACACCATATATTTT
TRBJ1-2,.,TRBD1,TRBV30,CAWDRETYGYTF,TGTGCCTGGGACAGGGAAACCTATGGCTACACCTTC
TRBJ2-1,.,.,TRBV6-4,CASSDDRYNEQFF,TGTGCCAGCAGTGACGACAGGTACAATGAGCAGTTCTTC
TRBJ1-1,.,.,TRBV19,CASRLSDTEAFF,TGTGCCAGTAGATTATCGGACACTGAAGCTTTCTTT
TRBJ2-2,.,.,TRBV7-8,CASSHVQGNTGELFF,TGTGCCAGCAGCCACGTACAGGGGAACACCGGGGAGCTGTTTTTT
TRBJ2-5,.,TRBD1,TRBV5-1,CASSFSQGAGETQYF,TGCGCCAGCAGCTTTTCCCAGGGGGCAGGGGAGACCCAGTACTTC
TRBJ1-1,.,TRBD1,TRBV29-1,CSYTRQGGNTEAFF,TGCAGCTATACCCGACAGGGTGGGAACACTGAAGCTTTCTTT
TRBJ1-2,.,.,TRBV15,CATSKEDGYTF,TGTGCCACCAGCAAGGAGGATGGCTACACCTTC
TRBJ2-5,.,TRBD2,TRBV7-8,CASSLFGGLAGSTQYF,TGTGCCAGCAGCTTATTCGGGGGACTAGCGGGATCTACCCAGTACTTC
TRBJ2-2,once,.,TRBV2,CASSVQGIANTGELFF,TGTGCCAGCAGTGTTCAGGGGATCGCGAACACCGGGGAGCTGTTTTTT
TRBJ2-3,.,TRBD2,TRBV9,CASSAPLRGGSNLRADTQYF,TGTGCCAGCAGCGCACCTCTGAGGGGCGGGAGTAACCTCAGGGCAGATACGCAGTATTTT
TRBJ2-1,.,TRBD1,TRBV19,CASSIKSGTGARNEQFF,TGTGCCAGTAGTATCAAATCCGGGACAGGGGCCCGTAATGAGCAGTTCTTC
TRBJ2-3,.,TRBD2,TRBV5-4,CASSGGESGITDTQYF,TGTGCCAGCAGCGGGGGGGAGAGCGGGATCACAGATACGCAGTATTTT
TRBJ2-1,.,.,TRBV19,CASSLGGNYNEQFF,TGTGCCAGTAGTCTCGGCGGCAACTACAATGAGCAGTTCTTC
TRBJ1-2,.,.,TRBV11-3,CASSFPGSSHGYTF,TGTGCCAGCAGCTTCCCAGGCAGCTCACATGGCTACACCTTC
TRBJ2-3,.,.,TRBV27,CASSLFSTNTQYF,TGTGCCAGCAGTTTATTTTCGACAAATACGCAGTATTTT
TRBJ1-1,.,TRBD1,TRBV5-1,CASSEQGPEAFF,TGCGCCAGCAGCGAACAGGGGCCTGAAGCTTTCTTT
TRBJ1-6,once,.,TRBV12-2,CASRLKRRGSPLHF,TGTGCAAGTCGCTTAAAGAGGCGGGGATCACCCCTCCACTTT
TRBJ2-7,.,.,TRBV5-1,CASSPQATGPYEQYF,TGCGCCAGCAGCCCACAGGCAACAGGTCCCTACGAGCAGTACTTC
TRBJ1-5,.,TRBD1,TRBV5-6,CASSFSGGGNQPQHF,TGTGCCAGCAGCTTTTCAGGGGGTGGCAATCAGCCCCAGCATTTT
TRBJ1-6,.,.,TRBV27,CASSTNTGRGSPLHF,TGTGCCAGCAGCACGAATACAGGGAGAGGCTCACCCCTCCACTTT
TRBJ1-3,.,TRBD1,TRBV11-2,CASSPGTGGNTIYF,TGTGCCAGCAGCCCCGGGACAGGGGGTAACACCATATATTTT
TRBJ2-2,.,TRBD2,TRBV5-1,CASSLAAGVGTGELFF,TGCGCCAGCAGCTTGGCGGCGGGAGTGGGCACCGGGGAGCTGTTTTTT
TRBJ2-7,few,TRBD2,TRBV10-1,CASSETSGSYEQYF,TGCGCCAGCAGTGAGACTAGCGGGAGCTACGAGCAGTACTTC
TRBJ1-1,.,.,TRBV5-6,CASSSWGAGNTEAFF,TGTGCCAGCAGTTCCTGGGGTGCGGGAAACACTGAAGCTTTCTTT
TRBJ1-1,.,TRBD1,TRBV5-4,CASRLGDRGTEAFF,TGTGCCAGCAGGTTAGGCGACAGGGGAACTGAAGCTTTCTTT
TRBJ1-1,.,.,TRBV2,CASSELGEETEAFF,TGTGCCAGCAGTGAACTGGGGGAGGAAACTGAAGCTTTCTTT
TRBJ1-2,.,.,TRBV18,CASSPLGLDHYGYTF,TGTGCCAGCTCACCACTCGGGTTGGATCACTATGGCTACACCTTC
TRBJ2-3,.,TRBD2,TRBV7-9,CASSLGGFGGSEVDTQYF,TGTGCCAGCAGCTTAGGAGGTTTTGGCGGGAGTGAGGTAGATACGCAGTATTTT
TRBJ2-1,once,TRBD2,TRBV19,CASSMTSGNEQFF,TGTGCCAGTAGTATGACTAGCGGGAATGAGCAGTTCTTC
TRBJ2-7,.,TRBD2,TRBV11-2,CASSFWGGYEQYF,TGTGCCAGCAGCTTTTGGGGGGGCTACGAGCAGTACTTC
TRBJ1-2,.,.,TRBV9,CASSVDLQREGNYGYTF,TGTGCCAGCAGCGTAGACCTGCAGCGGGAGGGAAACTATGGCTACACCTTC